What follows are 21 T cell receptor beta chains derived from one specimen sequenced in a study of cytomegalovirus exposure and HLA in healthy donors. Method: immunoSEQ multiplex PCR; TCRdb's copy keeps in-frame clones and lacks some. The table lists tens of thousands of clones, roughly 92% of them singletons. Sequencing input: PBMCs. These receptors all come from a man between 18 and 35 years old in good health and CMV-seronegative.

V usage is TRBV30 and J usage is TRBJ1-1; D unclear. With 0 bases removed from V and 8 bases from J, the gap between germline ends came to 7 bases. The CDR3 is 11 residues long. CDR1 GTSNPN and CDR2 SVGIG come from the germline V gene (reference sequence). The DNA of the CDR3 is TGTGCCTGGAGTGTAGGAGGGGAAGCTTTCTTT. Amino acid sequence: CAWSVGGEAFF.

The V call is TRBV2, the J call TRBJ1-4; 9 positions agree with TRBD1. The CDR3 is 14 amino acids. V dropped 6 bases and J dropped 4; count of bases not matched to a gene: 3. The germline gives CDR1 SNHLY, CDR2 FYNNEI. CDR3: CASRGTGFNEKLFF. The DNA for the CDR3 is TGTGCCAGCAGGGGGACAGGGTTTAATGAAAAACTGTTTTTT. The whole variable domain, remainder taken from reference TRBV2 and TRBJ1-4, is EPEVTQTPSHQVTQMGQEVILRCVPISNHLYFYWYRQILGQKVEFLVSFYNNEISEKSEIFDDQFSVERPDGSNFTLKIRSTKLEDSAMYFCASRGTGFNEKLFFGSGTQLSVL.

CDR3: CASSPFIFSRTGGRDEQFF. The CDR3 region has the DNA TGTGCCAGCAGTCCTTTTATATTTTCCCGGACAGGGGGCAGGGATGAGCAGTTCTTC. The chain uses TRBV27 and TRBJ2-1, with TRBD1 matching 11 bases. CDR1 MNHEY and CDR2 SMNVEV come from the germline V gene (reference sequence). This CDR3 comprises 19 residues. Germline trimming cut 5 bases from V and 8 bases from J; bases unmatched to any gene: 20.

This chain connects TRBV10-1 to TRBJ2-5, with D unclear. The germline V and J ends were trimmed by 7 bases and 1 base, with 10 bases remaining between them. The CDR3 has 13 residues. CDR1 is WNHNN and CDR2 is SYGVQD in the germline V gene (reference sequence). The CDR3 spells CASIRKIQETQYF. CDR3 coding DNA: TGCGCCAGCATTAGAAAAATCCAAGAGACCCAGTACTTC.

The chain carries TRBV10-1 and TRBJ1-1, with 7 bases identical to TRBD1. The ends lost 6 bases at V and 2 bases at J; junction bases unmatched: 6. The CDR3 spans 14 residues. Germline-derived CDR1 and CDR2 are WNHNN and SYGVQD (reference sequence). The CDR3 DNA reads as TGCGCCAGCAGGGCCTCAGGGGGTAACACTGAAGCTTTCTTT. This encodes CASRASGGNTEAFF.

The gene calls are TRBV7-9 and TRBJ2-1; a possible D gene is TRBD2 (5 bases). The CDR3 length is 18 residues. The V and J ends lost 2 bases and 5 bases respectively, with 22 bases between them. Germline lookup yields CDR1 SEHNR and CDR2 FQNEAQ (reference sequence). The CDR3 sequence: CASSLTSSLEGNNNEQFF. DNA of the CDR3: TGTGCCAGCAGCTTAACTTCCTCTTTAGAGGGTAACAACAATGAGCAGTTCTTC. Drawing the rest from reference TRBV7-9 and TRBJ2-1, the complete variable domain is DTGVSQNPRHKITKRGQNVTFRCDPISEHNRLYWYRQTLGQGPEFLTYFQNEAQLEKSRLLSDRFSAERPKGSFSTLEIQRTEQGDSAMYLCASSLTSSLEGNNNEQFFGPGTRLTVL.

This CDR3 reads CASSLMEGSYGYTF. The CDR3 bases are TGTGCCAGCAGCTTAATGGAGGGGTCCTATGGCTACACCTTC. The V and J genes are TRBV7-2 and TRBJ1-2; D possibly corresponds to TRBD1 (5 bases). Between the trimmed V and J ends, which lost 2 bases and 4 bases, there was a span of 11 bases. CDR1 and CDR2 from the germline V gene are SGHTA and FQGNSA. The CDR3 contains 14 residues.

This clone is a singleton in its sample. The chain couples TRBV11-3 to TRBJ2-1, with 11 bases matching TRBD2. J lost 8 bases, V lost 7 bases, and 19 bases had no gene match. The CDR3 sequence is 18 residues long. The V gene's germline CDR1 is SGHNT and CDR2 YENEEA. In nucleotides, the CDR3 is TGTGCCAGCACCAAAGTTGGGCTTAGCGGGAGGGCTGGAGATGAGCAGTTCTTC. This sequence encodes CASTKVGLSGRAGDEQFF.

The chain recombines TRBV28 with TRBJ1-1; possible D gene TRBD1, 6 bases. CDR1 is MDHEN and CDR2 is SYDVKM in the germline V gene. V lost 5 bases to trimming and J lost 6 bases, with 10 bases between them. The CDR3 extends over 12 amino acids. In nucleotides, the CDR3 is TGTGCCAGCAGTCTAACAGGGTCTGAAGCTTTCTTT. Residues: CASSLTGSEAFF.

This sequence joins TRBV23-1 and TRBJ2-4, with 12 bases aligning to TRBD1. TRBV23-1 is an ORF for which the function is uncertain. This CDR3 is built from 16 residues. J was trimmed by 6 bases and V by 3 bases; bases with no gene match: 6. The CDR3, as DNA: TGCGCCAGCAGTCAGCCGGCGGGACAGGGGGCAAACATTCAGTACTTC. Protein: CASSQPAGQGANIQYF.

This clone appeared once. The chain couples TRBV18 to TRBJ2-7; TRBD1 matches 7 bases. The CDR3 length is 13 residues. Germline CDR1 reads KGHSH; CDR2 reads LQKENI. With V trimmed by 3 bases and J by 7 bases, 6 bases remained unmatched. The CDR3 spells CASSPGQKGEQYF. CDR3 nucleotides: TGTGCCAGCTCACCGGGACAGAAGGGGGAGCAGTACTTC. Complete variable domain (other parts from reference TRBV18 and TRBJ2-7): NAGVMQNPRHLVRRRGQEARLRCSPMKGHSHVYWYRQLPEEGLKFMVYLQKENIIDESGMPKERFSAEFPKEGPSILRIQQVVRGDSAAYFCASSPGQKGEQYFGPGTRLTVT.

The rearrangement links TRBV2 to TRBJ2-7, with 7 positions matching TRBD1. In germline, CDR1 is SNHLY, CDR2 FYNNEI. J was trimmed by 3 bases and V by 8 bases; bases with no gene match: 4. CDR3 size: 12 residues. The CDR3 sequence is CASRRDSYEQYF. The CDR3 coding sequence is TGTGCCAGCCGACGGGACAGCTACGAGCAGTACTTC.

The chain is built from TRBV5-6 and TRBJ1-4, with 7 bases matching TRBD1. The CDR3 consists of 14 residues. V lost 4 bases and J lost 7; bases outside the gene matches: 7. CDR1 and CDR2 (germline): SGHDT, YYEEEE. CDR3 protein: CASSKGQSSEKLFF. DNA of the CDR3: TGTGCCAGCAGCAAGGGACAGTCCAGTGAAAAACTGTTTTTT.

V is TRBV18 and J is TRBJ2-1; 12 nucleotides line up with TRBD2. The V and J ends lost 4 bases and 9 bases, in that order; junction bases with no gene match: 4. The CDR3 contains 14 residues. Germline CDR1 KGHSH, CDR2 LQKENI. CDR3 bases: TGTGCCAGCTCACGACTAGCGGGAGAAGGTGAGCAGTTCTTC. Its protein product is CASSRLAGEGEQFF.

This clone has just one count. The chain's CDR3 is CAISDPRVRETYEQYF. The CDR3, as DNA: TGTGCCATCAGTGACCCCAGAGTGCGGGAAACCTACGAGCAGTACTTC. This chain links TRBV10-3 with TRBJ2-7; D perhaps matches TRBD2 (6 bases). From germline, CDR1 is ENHRY and CDR2 SYGVKD. The CDR3 spans 16 residues. Trimming took 3 bases from V and 2 from J, leaving 17 bases between them.

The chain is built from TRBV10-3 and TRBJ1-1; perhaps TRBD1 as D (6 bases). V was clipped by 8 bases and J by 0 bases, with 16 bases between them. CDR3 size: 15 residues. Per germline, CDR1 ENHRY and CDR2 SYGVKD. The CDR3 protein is CAIGNREWMNTEAFF. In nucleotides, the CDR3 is TGTGCCATCGGAAACAGGGAGTGGATGAACACTGAAGCTTTCTTT.

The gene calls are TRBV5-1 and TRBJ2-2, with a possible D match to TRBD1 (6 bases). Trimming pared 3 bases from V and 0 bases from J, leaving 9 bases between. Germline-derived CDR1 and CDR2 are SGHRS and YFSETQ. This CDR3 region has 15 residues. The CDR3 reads CASSSDRSNTGELFF. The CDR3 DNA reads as TGCGCCAGCAGCTCAGACAGGTCGAACACCGGGGAGCTGTTTTTT.

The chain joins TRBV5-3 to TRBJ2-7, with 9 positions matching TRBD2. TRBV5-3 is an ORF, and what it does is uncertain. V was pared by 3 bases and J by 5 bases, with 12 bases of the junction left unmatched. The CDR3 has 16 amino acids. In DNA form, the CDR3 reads TGTGCCAGAAGCTACCGCTATGGTAGCGGGAGCGACGAGCAGTACTTC. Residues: CARSYRYGSGSDEQYF.

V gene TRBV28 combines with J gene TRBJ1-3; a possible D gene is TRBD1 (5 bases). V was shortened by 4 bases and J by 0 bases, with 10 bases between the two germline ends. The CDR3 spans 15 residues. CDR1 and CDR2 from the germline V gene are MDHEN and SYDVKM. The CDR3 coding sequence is TGTGCCAGCAGTTGGGGGGGGACCTCTGGAAACACCATATATTTT. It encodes CASSWGGTSGNTIYF.

This chain's CDR3 is CASSLVTGNGETQYF. As DNA, the CDR3 is TGTGCCAGCAGTTTAGTCACAGGGAACGGGGAGACCCAGTACTTC. The rearrangement uses TRBV28 and TRBJ2-5, with D perhaps TRBD1 (6 bases). CDR1 is MDHEN and CDR2 is SYDVKM in the germline V gene. Trimming took off 2 bases at V and 5 bases at J, with 15 bases between the two ends. The CDR3 runs 15 residues.

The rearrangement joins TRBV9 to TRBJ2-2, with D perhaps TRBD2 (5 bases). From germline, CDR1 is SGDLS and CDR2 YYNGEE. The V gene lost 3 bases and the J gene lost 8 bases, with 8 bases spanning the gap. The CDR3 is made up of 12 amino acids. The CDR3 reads CASSARLGELFF. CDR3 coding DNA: TGTGCCAGCAGCGCCCGACTAGGGGAGCTGTTTTTT.